Listed below are T cell receptor beta chains from one sample, sequenced in a study of blood T cells in healthy people across ages. One entry per CDR3 protein, called by TCRdb with MiXCR from the 5' RACE reads. The profile shows some 370,000 distinct CDR3 sequences, 52% of them singletons. The material sequenced was blood. The receptor source for this set is a man between 60 and 75 years old in good health. The CDR3 runs from the conserved cysteine through the conserved F or W. Fields, in order: CDR3 protein, CDR3 DNA, D gene, J gene, clone size, V gene. A D gene is named only where the DNA matches it firmly. A row's size may be missing; if present it is once, few, many or a size class.

CASCVRSPEETQYF,TGTGCCAGCTGTGTTAGGTCTCCAGAAGAGACCCAGTACTTC,-,TRBJ2-5,-,TRBV7-8
CASSSTRGDTQYF,TGTGCCAGCAGTAGTACACGAGGGGATACGCAGTATTTT,-,TRBJ2-3,many,TRBV6-1
CASSQGTSGRRRWYEQYF,TGTGCCAGCAGCCAAGGGACTAGCGGGAGGCGAAGGTGGTACGAGCAGTACTTC,TRBD2,TRBJ2-7,-,TRBV4-2
CSARVTSGRRGTDTQYF,TGCAGTGCTAGGGTGACTAGCGGGAGGCGGGGCACAGATACGCAGTATTTT,TRBD2,TRBJ2-3,-,TRBV20-1
CASSSPGGTRGYEQYF,TGTGCCAGCAGTTCCCCGGGGGGTACAAGAGGTTACGAGCAGTACTTC,TRBD2,TRBJ2-7,-,TRBV28
CAISESGNEQFF,TGTGCCATCAGTGAGTCGGGCAATGAGCAGTTCTTC,-,TRBJ2-1,many,TRBV10-3
CASSPGLAGVNEQYF,TGCGCCAGCAGCCCGGGACTAGCGGGAGTCAATGAGCAGTACTTC,TRBD2,TRBJ2-5,-,TRBV5-1
CASSHKGGRETQYF,TGTGCCAGCAGCCATAAGGGAGGCAGGGAGACCCAGTACTTC,-,TRBJ2-5,once,TRBV5-6
CASSYSKQLAKNIQYF,TGTGCCAGCAGTTACTCGAAGCAGCTAGCCAAAAACATTCAGTACTTC,-,TRBJ2-4,few,TRBV6-2/TRBV6-3
CASTTPGPTGEAFF,TGTGCCAGCACCACCCCCGGTCCGACGGGTGAAGCTTTCTTT,-,TRBJ1-1,few,TRBV28
CASSFGTGGFGYTF,TGTGCCAGCAGCTTCGGGACAGGGGGCTTTGGCTACACCTTC,TRBD1,TRBJ1-2,-,TRBV11-2
CSASREAGLNEQFF,TGCAGCGCCTCGAGAGAGGCGGGACTCAATGAGCAGTTCTTC,-,TRBJ2-1,-,TRBV29-1
CASSLAPGSQETQYF,TGCGCCAGCAGCTTGGCCCCAGGGTCCCAAGAGACCCAGTACTTC,-,TRBJ2-5,few,TRBV5-1
CATSRAKRDPTDTQYF,TGTGCCACCAGCAGAGCGAAGCGGGACCCCACAGATACGCAGTATTTT,TRBD2,TRBJ2-3,-,TRBV15
CASTEPARGGSNQPQHF,TGTGCCAGCACCGAACCAGCCAGAGGGGGAAGCAATCAGCCCCAGCATTTT,-,TRBJ1-5,once,TRBV28
CASSLQGGRSENTF,TGTGCCAGCAGTTTACAGGGAGGTAGATCGGAAAACACCTTC,-,TRBJ1-2,-,TRBV28
CASSLPLGSEAFF,TGTGCCAGCAGTTTGCCCCTGGGGTCTGAAGCTTTCTTT,-,TRBJ1-1,-,TRBV28
CASSSIGPSFSYEQYF,TGTGCCAGCAGCTCGATTGGACCGTCCTTCTCCTACGAGCAGTACTTC,-,TRBJ2-7,-,TRBV7-2
CASSNNAGAPNGYTF,TGTGCCAGTAGTAACAACGCGGGGGCCCCCAATGGCTACACCTTC,-,TRBJ1-2,-,TRBV19
CASSLQAGASYNEQFF,TGCGCCAGCAGCCTCCAAGCGGGTGCCTCCTACAATGAGCAGTTCTTC,-,TRBJ2-1,-,TRBV5-1
CASSQSKAGNEQFF,TGTGCCAGCAGCCAATCGAAGGCAGGTAATGAGCAGTTCTTC,-,TRBJ2-1,many,TRBV16
CASSYRAVGSLSDEQYF,TGTGCCAGCAGTTACAGGGCCGTAGGTTCTTTATCGGACGAGCAGTACTTC,-,TRBJ2-7,-,TRBV28
CASSFNSGRVTDTQYF,TGTGCCAGCAGCTTCAATAGCGGAAGGGTCACAGATACGCAGTATTTT,-,TRBJ2-3,few,TRBV7-2
CASSRLDEQYF,TGTGCCAGCAGCCGTTTAGACGAGCAGTACTTC,-,TRBJ2-7,-,TRBV7-9
CASSIRPGQGYGYTF,TGTGCCAGCAGCATACGCCCGGGACAGGGGTATGGCTACACCTTC,TRBD1,TRBJ1-2,few,TRBV7-2